This entry concerns a single TCR beta chain. These data originate in a study of OX40 agonist ivuxolimab in advanced cancers. Looking at the study overall: Cancers in dose escalation were hepatocellular, melanoma, renal cell and head and neck.

The V gene lost 7 bases and the J gene lost 1 base, with 10 bases spanning the gap. Germline V lookup: CDR1 WSHSY, CDR2 SAAADI. The CDR3 covers 13 residues. The repertoire was sequenced with immunoSEQ multiplex PCR; TCRdb's copy has only in-frame clones and lacks some. In the table there are approximately 24,000 clones, 75% to 90% of which are singletons. The source material was CD4+ or CD8+ T cells sorted from blood, sampled in a trial of the OX40 agonist ivuxolimab. This sequence originates from an adult with an advanced solid tumor such as melanoma, head and neck, liver or kidney cancer. The chain joins TRBV10-2 to TRBJ2-5; D is unresolved. The DNA for the CDR3 is TGCGCCAGCATGGTCACCGGCCAAGAGACCCAGTACTTC. Protein sequence: CASMVTGQETQYF.